The 29 T cell receptor beta chains listed next were all sequenced from one sample in a study of T cell repertoires in cytomegalovirus infection. Antigen specificity for these receptors is unknown. TCRdb independently ran MiXCR on the reads; one entry per CDR3 protein. This sample carries about 89,000 distinct CDR3 sequences, about 29% of them seen once, and the ten largest clones take approximately 71%. This sample comprised CD8+ T cells from cultured PBMCs, obtained from culture after CMV antigen stimulation. These receptors were taken from a human donor in good health (CMV status not recorded). Some clones in this sample may be carry-over from other donors' samples.

This clonotype occurred once. The CDR3 carries no conserved terminal phenylalanine or tryptophan, so it likely arises from a read error. The DNA is left out, because the CDR3 cannot be placed on it with certainty; the CDR3 is given as TCRdb lists it. This sequence joins TRBV12-3 or TRBV12-4 and TRBJ1-3; the D segment call TRBD1 is taken from the table without a DNA check. The CDR3 numbers 13 amino acids, ends counted. The CDR3 is CASSFGIGNTKYL.

This clonotype has a count of ten or more. This chain links TRBV7-9 with TRBJ2-3; perhaps TRBD2 as D (6 bases). The germline V and J ends were trimmed by 5 bases and 0 bases, with 12 bases remaining between them. Germline V gene lookup returns CDR1 SEHNR and CDR2 FQNEAQ (reference sequence). This CDR3 is 15 amino acids long. The CDR3 DNA reads as TGTGCCAGCAGCAGCGGGCGGGCGAGCACAGATACGCAGTATTTT. Translation gives CASSSGRASTDTQYF.

The rearrangement joins TRBV7-3 to TRBJ2-3, with 12 bases aligning to TRBD2. This CDR3 spans 15 amino acids. V shed 4 bases, J shed 5 bases, and the junction held 4 bases outside the gene matches. Germline loops: CDR1 SGHTA, CDR2 FQGTGA. This CDR3 is CASSSTSGGLDTQYF. Written as DNA, the CDR3 is TGTGCCAGCAGCTCCACTAGCGGGGGGTTAGATACGCAGTATTTT.

This clonotype has more than one count but fewer than ten. This chain connects TRBV5-1 to TRBJ1-6; D gene uncertain. This CDR3 comprises 15 residues. Trimming removed 0 bases at V and 0 bases at J, with 4 bases between. From germline, CDR1 is SGHRS and CDR2 YFSETQ. The CDR3 protein is CASSLGSSYNSPLHF. The CDR3 nucleotides are TGCGCCAGCAGCTTGGGGAGCTCCTATAATTCACCCCTCCACTTT.

The CDR3 is CASSLVGVRGTDTQYF. The CDR3 bases are TGTGCCAGCAGCTTAGTCGGAGTAAGAGGCACAGATACGCAGTATTTT. The chain couples TRBV7-4 to TRBJ2-3, with D hard to call. This CDR3 contains 16 residues. V shed 1 base and J shed 1 base, with 12 bases lying between them. The germline CDR1 and CDR2 sequences are SGHVT and SQSDAQ.

V usage is TRBV12-3 or TRBV12-4 and J usage is TRBJ2-7, with 9 positions matching TRBD2. The J segment lost 2 bases and the V segment lost 5 bases, leaving 4 bases of the junction unmatched. This CDR3 contains 14 residues. DNA for the CDR3: TGTGCCAGCAGTCCCGGGACTAGCCCCTACGAGCAGTACTTC. Its translation is CASSPGTSPYEQYF.

This chain joins TRBV7-2 and TRBJ2-3; D is undetermined. This CDR3 has 13 residues. V dropped 3 bases and J dropped 3 bases, with 7 bases sitting between them. Germline V gives CDR1 SGHTA, CDR2 FQGNSA. The CDR3: CASSFRPTDTQYF. The CDR3 DNA reads as TGTGCCAGCAGCTTCAGGCCAACAGATACGCAGTATTTT.

This clonotype was picked up a small number of times. The chain links TRBV28 to TRBJ2-7; TRBD1 might be the D (6 bases). Trimming took 5 bases from V and 5 from J, leaving 22 bases between them. The CDR3 extends over 16 amino acids. Looked up from germline, CDR1 is MDHEN and CDR2 is SYDVKM. Here the CDR3 DNA reads TGTGCCAGCAGTCCCCCGCCTGGACAGCGGCTCCACGAGCAGTACTTC. Protein: CASSPPPGQRLHEQYF.

This clonotype was detected only a few times. The chain couples TRBV12-3 or TRBV12-4 to TRBJ2-1, with 8 bases fitting TRBD1. The CDR3 extends over 14 amino acids. V shed 5 bases and J 8 bases; nucleotides not matched to a gene: 8. CDR3 protein: CASSPGGEIDEQFF. The CDR3 region has the DNA TGTGCCAGCAGTCCAGGGGGCGAAATAGATGAGCAGTTCTTC.

The table lists this clonotype with many counts. The chain is built from TRBV2 and TRBJ1-2; no firm D call. Germline values: CDR1 SNHLY, CDR2 FYNNEI. V was trimmed by 10 bases and J by 6 bases, leaving 15 bases between them. The CDR3 is made up of 12 amino acids. The CDR3 loop reads CAKTTKINGYTF. The CDR3 bases are TGTGCCAAGACGACAAAAATAAATGGCTACACCTTC.

In its sample, this clonotype was seen a few times. J is TRBJ2-5 and V is TRBV7-6; 11 bases map to TRBD2. Trimming at V came to 8 bases and at J to 5 bases, leaving 4 bases not matched to a gene. This CDR3 contains 13 residues. Germline CDR1 and CDR2: SGHVS and FNYEAQ. The CDR3 sequence: CASLGLAVETQYF. CDR3 coding DNA: TGTGCCAGCTTGGGACTAGCGGTGGAGACCCAGTACTTC.

Details on this clonotype: At one boundary the junction diverges from the germline segment, which might be a read error. This rearrangement joins TRBV20-1 to TRBJ2-7; D is perhaps TRBD2 (5 bases). The CDR3 consists of 13 residues. In germline, CDR1 is DFQATT, CDR2 SNEGSKA (reference sequence). The CDR3 reads CSARTGFSYEQYF. The DNA for the CDR3 is TGCAGTGCTAGAACGGGATTCTCCTATGAGCAGTACTTC.

This clonotype showed up just a few times. V is TRBV12-3 or TRBV12-4 and J is TRBJ2-7, with D unclear. CDR3 length: 13 residues. The V end lost 3 bases, the J end lost 6 bases, and 12 bases lay between the germline ends. The CDR3 spells CASSLGRIGEQYF. CDR3 DNA sequence: TGTGCCAGCAGTTTGGGAAGGATAGGCGAGCAGTACTTC.

The sample holds a few counts of this clonotype. The V call is TRBV24-1, the J call TRBJ2-1; D uncertain. This CDR3 comprises 13 residues. V lost 5 bases to trimming and J lost 10 bases, with 14 bases between them. CDR1 and CDR2 (germline): KGHDR, SFDVKD. CDR3 sequence: CATSVLSSGEQFF. For the CDR3, the DNA is TGTGCCACCAGTGTTCTTTCCTCGGGCGAGCAGTTCTTC.

The chain couples TRBV6-6 to TRBJ2-3; D is uncertain. Trimming stripped 10 bases from V and 1 base from J, with 9 bases between. The CDR3 is made up of 12 amino acids. From germline, CDR1 is MNHNY and CDR2 SVGAGI (reference sequence). For the CDR3, the DNA is TGTGCCACATGGCTGGGCACAGATACGCAGTATTTT. Its translation: CATWLGTDTQYF.

The J gene is TRBJ1-5, the V gene TRBV6-5, with 7 bases aligning to TRBD1. Germline CDR1 MNHEY, CDR2 SVGAGI. CDR3 size: 15 residues. V lost 5 bases to trimming and J lost 5 bases; unmatched junction nucleotides: 9. The chain's CDR3 is CASSTKTGIDQPQHF. The CDR3 DNA sequence: TGTGCCAGCAGTACGAAGACAGGGATAGATCAGCCCCAGCATTTT.

This chain links TRBV19 with TRBJ1-1, with D hard to call. The CDR3 spans 13 residues. The V gene's germline CDR1 is LNHDA and CDR2 SQIVND (reference sequence). Trimming left V 3 bases short and J 7 bases short, with 12 bases between. This CDR3 is CASSIAAIYEAFF. DNA for the CDR3: TGTGCCAGTAGTATCGCTGCAATTTATGAAGCTTTCTTT. Full variable domain (missing parts from reference TRBV19 and TRBJ1-1): DGGITQSPKYLFRKEGQNVTLSCEQNLNHDAMYWYRQDPGQGLRLIYYSQIVNDFQKGDIAEGYSVSREKKESFPLTVTSAQKNPTAFYLCASSIAAIYEAFFGQGTRLTVV.

The sample holds a few counts of this clonotype. The J gene is TRBJ2-1, the V gene TRBV5-6, with 12 nucleotides matching TRBD2. The length of the CDR3 is 16 residues. V gave up 4 bases and J gave up 6 bases; unmatched junction bases: 8. The germline V gene has CDR1 SGHDT and CDR2 YYEEEE. CDR3 coding DNA: TGTGCCAGCAGCCCGGCTAGCGGGGGGGTTGCCAATGAGCAGTTCTTC. It specifies CASSPASGGVANEQFF.

This chain links TRBV4-1 with TRBJ2-7; D possibly matches TRBD1 or TRBD2 (5 bases each). V shed 2 bases and J shed 3 bases, with 14 bases lying between them. This CDR3 is built from 15 residues. The germline CDR1 and CDR2 sequences are MGHRA and YSYEKL. CDR3 DNA sequence: TGCGCCAGCAGCCAACAATCGGGACCGAACTACGAGCAGTACTTC. It is translated as CASSQQSGPNYEQYF.

This clonotype was seen ten or more times. V gene TRBV12-3 or TRBV12-4 combines with J gene TRBJ2-5; D ambiguous. The CDR3 extends over 14 amino acids. The germline V and J ends were trimmed by 2 bases and 0 bases, with 7 bases remaining between them. For the CDR3, the DNA is TGTGCCAGCAGTTTACCTGGGAACCAAGAGACCCAGTACTTC. Protein: CASSLPGNQETQYF.

The chain links TRBV7-6 to TRBJ2-7; TRBD2 agrees at 7 bases. Germline V CDR1 and CDR2: SGHVS, FNYEAQ. The CDR3 extends over 11 amino acids. V shed 5 bases and J 11 bases; nucleotides not matched to a gene: 6. The CDR3 spells CASSQTSGEYF. In DNA, the CDR3 is TGTGCCAGCAGCCAAACAAGCGGGGAGTACTTC.

This clonotype was recorded many times. The V and J genes are TRBV5-6 and TRBJ2-7; 8 bases are shared with TRBD1. Germline loops: CDR1 SGHDT, CDR2 YYEEEE. The V segment lost 4 bases and the J segment 3 bases; nucleotides outside the gene matches: 9. The CDR3 is 15 amino acids. The CDR3 coding sequence is TGTGCCAGCAGCGGCGCGGGACAGGCCTTCTACGAGCAGTACTTC. The encoded protein is CASSGAGQAFYEQYF.

The chain combines TRBV29-1 with TRBJ2-1; no definite D call. Germline V gene sequence: CDR1 SQVTM, CDR2 ANQGSEA. V lost 4 bases and J lost 1, with 5 bases in between. The CDR3 length is 12 residues. The CDR3 sequence is CSVGQSYNEQFF. As DNA, the CDR3 is TGCAGCGTTGGCCAATCCTACAATGAGCAGTTCTTC.

The V call is TRBV12-3 or TRBV12-4, the J call TRBJ1-1; 9 bases are shared with TRBD1. V trimming: 5 bases; J trimming: 5 bases; junction bases outside the gene matches: 9. The CDR3 extends over 15 amino acids. CDR3 in amino acids: CASSTQQGARTEAFF. CDR3 DNA sequence: TGTGCCAGCAGTACGCAACAGGGGGCGAGGACTGAAGCTTTCTTT.

The sample holds a few counts of this clonotype. The CDR3 DNA is TGTGCCAGCAGGGGACTAGCGGGGGGGACGCAGTATTTT. This sequence encodes CASRGLAGGTQYF. The chain carries TRBV27 and TRBJ2-3; 16 nucleotides agree with TRBD2. Unmatched junction bases numbered 0, after V lost 6 bases and J lost 9 bases. Germline-derived CDR1 and CDR2 are MNHEY and SMNVEV (reference sequence). The CDR3 is made up of 13 amino acids.

This clonotype was detected ten times or more. The chain couples TRBV7-9 to TRBJ2-1, with D possibly TRBD2 on 6 matching bases. Looked up from germline, CDR1 is SEHNR and CDR2 is FQNEAQ (reference sequence). Trimming stripped 5 bases from V and 7 bases from J, with 9 bases between. The CDR3 has 12 amino acids. The CDR3 sequence is CASSMGTNEQFF. Here the CDR3 DNA reads TGTGCCAGCAGCATGGGGACTAATGAGCAGTTCTTC. The full variable domain, with the rest looked up from reference TRBV7-9 and TRBJ2-1, is DTGVSQNPRHKITKRGQNVTFRCDPISEHNRLYWYRQTLGQGPEFLTYFQNEAQLEKSRLLSDRFSAERPKGSFSTLEIQRTEQGDSAMYLCASSMGTNEQFFGPGTRLTVL.

This chain links TRBV29-1 with TRBJ1-1, with 8 nucleotides matching TRBD1. The CDR3 has 12 amino acids. The V gene end was trimmed by 5 bases and the J gene end by 12 bases; junction bases not matched to a gene: 11. Looked up from germline, CDR1 is SQVTM and CDR2 is ANQGSEA. The CDR3 loop is CSVSLDRARTFF. The CDR3 bases are TGCAGCGTTTCTCTGGACAGGGCGAGGACTTTCTTT.

V usage is TRBV7-6 and J usage is TRBJ1-1; D not resolved. CDR3 length equals 13 residues. Germline CDR1 SGHVS, CDR2 FNYEAQ. V shed 5 bases and J shed 7 bases, with 14 bases lying between them. The CDR3 loop is CASSPGVGVEAFF. The CDR3 nucleotides are TGTGCCAGCAGCCCCGGAGTAGGCGTTGAAGCTTTCTTT.

This chain connects TRBV12-3 or TRBV12-4 to TRBJ2-7, with D unclear. CDR3 length: 13 amino acids. V lost 5 bases and J lost 1, with 9 bases in between. The CDR3 reads CASSVRHSYEQYF. CDR3 nucleotides: TGTGCCAGCAGTGTCCGGCATTCCTACGAGCAGTACTTC.